This T cell receptor (beta chain) emerged from a study of radiation and T cells in renal cell carcinoma. Overall study context: Nephrectomy followed 15 Gy stereotactic body radiation by 4 weeks.

Sequenced by immunoSEQ multiplex PCR; TCRdb stores in-frame clones only, minus some. The sample shows approximately 100,000 clones, less than 90% of them seen only once. Germline lookup yields CDR1 MNHEY and CDR2 SVGAGI. The CDR3 is made up of 13 amino acids. V dropped 4 bases and J dropped 5; count of bases not matched to a gene: 3. Specified time point: baseline pretreatment blood. Treatment defined: 15 Gy SBRT to primary tumor, nephrectomy 4 weeks later. The sequence came from a man in his fifties or sixties with renal cell carcinoma. The V and J genes are TRBV6-5 and TRBJ1-1; 8 positions agree with TRBD1. The source was blood, collected from a patient whose treatment included radiotherapy and nephrectomy. The CDR3 loop is CASSSQGATEAFF. The CDR3, as DNA: TGTGCCAGCAGTTCGCAGGGGGCTACTGAAGCTTTCTTT.